The 3 T cell receptor beta chains below all came from one sample that was sequenced in a study of blood T cell repertoires in COVID-19. Sequencing used immunoSEQ multiplex PCR; TCRdb keeps in-frame clones, though not all of them. The sample consists of 200,000 to 250,000 clones, over 75% of them appearing once. The sample consisted of PBMCs or T cells enriched from blood (not recorded which). These receptors were taken from a man younger than 40 with acute COVID-19.

The chain joins TRBV6-5 to TRBJ1-1; D possibly corresponds to TRBD1 (5 bases). Trimming took 4 bases from V and 2 from J, leaving 14 bases between them. The CDR3 is 15 amino acids. Germline CDR1 is MNHEY and CDR2 is SVGAGI. Written as DNA, the CDR3 is TGTGCCAGCAGTTCCGGGGGAACAGTTAACACTGAAGCTTTCTTT. This codes for CASSSGGTVNTEAFF.

The chain employs TRBV10-3 and TRBJ1-1; 9 bases line up with TRBD1. The V and J ends lost 5 bases and 0 bases, in that order; junction bases with no gene match: 4. Germline values: CDR1 ENHRY, CDR2 SYGVKD. The CDR3 totals 15 residues. This CDR3 reads CAISRTGDMNTEAFF. The CDR3 region has the DNA TGTGCCATCAGTAGGACAGGGGATATGAACACTGAAGCTTTCTTT.

This chain uses TRBV6-5 with TRBJ1-3; D gene uncertain. V was trimmed by 2 bases and J by 6 bases, leaving 2 bases between them. The CDR3 is made up of 11 amino acids. CDR1 is MNHEY and CDR2 is SVGAGI in the germline V gene. The CDR3 coding sequence is TGTGCCAGCAGTTACCTAAACACCATATATTTT. Protein: CASSYLNTIYF.